This TCR beta chain is drawn from a study of T cell repertoires in cytomegalovirus infection. Across the whole study: The authors used CMV epitopes that were HLA-C-restricted (recently identified) and HLA-B-restricted (well studied). Matching HLA type, along with CMV infection, was indicated by public TCR beta signatures. Overall study results and limits: Cumulative frequency (of public TCR beta family members) identified carriers of CMV plus the relevant HLA. There were HLA-C-restricted CMV-specific TCR beta clonotypes dominating the ex vivo response.

Each CDR3 protein is one row after TCRdb ran MiXCR on the reads. There are approximately 770,000 distinct CDR3 sequences in the sample; about 27% occur only once, and 10% to 15% lies in the top ten. This clonotype was observed many times. Its specificity is not known. Germline loops: CDR1 SGHVS, CDR2 FNYEAQ. This CDR3 spans 16 amino acids. Trimming cost V 6 bases and J 2 bases; bases outside gene matches: 10. The specimen comprised cultured CD8+ T cells from PBMCs, sampled from culture after CMV antigen stimulation. This chain connects TRBV7-6 to TRBJ2-1; 7 nucleotides agree with TRBD1. The sequence derives from a human donor in good health (CMV status not recorded). Some clones in this sample may be carry-over from other donors' samples. The CDR3 DNA sequence: TGTGCCAGCAGTCCACCGCTACAGGGGACCTACAATGAGCAGTTCTTC. This encodes CASSPPLQGTYNEQFF.